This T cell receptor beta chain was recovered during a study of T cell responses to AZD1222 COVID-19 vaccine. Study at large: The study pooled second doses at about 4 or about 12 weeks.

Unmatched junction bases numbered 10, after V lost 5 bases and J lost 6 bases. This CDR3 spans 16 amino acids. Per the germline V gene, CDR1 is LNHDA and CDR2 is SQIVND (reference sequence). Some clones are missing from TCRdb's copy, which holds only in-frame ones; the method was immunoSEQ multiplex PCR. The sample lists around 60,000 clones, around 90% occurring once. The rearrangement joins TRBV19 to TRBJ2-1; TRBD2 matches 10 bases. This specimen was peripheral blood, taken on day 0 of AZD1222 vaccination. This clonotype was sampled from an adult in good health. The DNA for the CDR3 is TGTGCCAGTAGTCCCAAGCGGGGGGGTTTCTCCAATGAGCAGTTCTTC. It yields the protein CASSPKRGGFSNEQFF.